This T cell receptor beta chain came from a study of spatial heterogeneity in lung cancer. A word on this clonotype: The antigen remains undetermined. Found in a library prepared for alpha chains, this beta chain is an off-target read, and its abundance has little meaning.

Points from the study as a whole: One measure, the expanded intratumoral alpha and beta TCR count, tracked tumor mutation counts.

TCRdb called the 5' RACE reads again in MiXCR, with one record for every CDR3 protein. Of roughly 180 distinct CDR3 sequences listed, over 25% are singletons. Germline V gene data show CDR1 as SQVTM and CDR2 as ANQGSEA. This CDR3 is 10 amino acids long. The V and J ends lost 4 bases and 7 bases respectively, with 6 bases between them. Time point described: sample taken at primary tumor resection. No cells were sorted before sequencing. The whole RNA sequenced was extracted from tumor, nontumor lung or frozen PBMC. Material: lung tumor tissue, obtained at surgery. The chain recombines TRBV29-1 with TRBJ2-3, with D hard to call. The sequence came from a male donor with early-stage non-small cell lung cancer. CDR3 DNA sequence: TGCAGCGTTGTGTGGAATACGCAGTATTTT. Encoded protein: CSVVWNTQYF.